Listed here are 18 T cell receptor beta chains from one sample, sequenced in a study of blood T cell repertoires in COVID-19. Measured with immunoSEQ multiplex PCR; TCRdb has only the in-frame clones, and not every one. The data contain about 210,000 clones, about 88% of them singletons. Source material: peripheral blood. The source is a man in his sixties with acute or convalescent COVID-19.

This sequence joins TRBV4-1 and TRBJ2-7; D is possibly TRBD1 (5 bases). The CDR3 runs 12 residues. Between the trimmed V and J ends, which lost 0 bases and 6 bases, there was a span of 6 bases. Germline CDR1 is MGHRA and CDR2 is YSYEKL. CDR3 sequence reads: CASSQDGAEQYF. CDR3 DNA sequence: TGCGCCAGCAGCCAAGATGGGGCCGAGCAGTACTTC.

As for this clone: Additional DNA sequences in this sample encode the identical CDR3. This sequence joins TRBV18 and TRBJ1-2; TRBD1 is a possible D gene (5 bases). V shed 1 base and J shed 3 bases, with 9 bases lying between them. The CDR3 contains 14 residues. Germline V gene lookup returns CDR1 KGHSH and CDR2 LQKENI. Here the CDR3 DNA reads TGTGCCAGCTCACCACTGCAGGGTGACTATGGCTACACCTTC. This translates into CASSPLQGDYGYTF.

V is TRBV6-5 and J is TRBJ1-1; D not resolved. The germline CDR1 and CDR2 sequences are MNHEY and SVGAGI. V gave up 2 bases and J gave up 1 base, with 14 bases separating them. CDR3 size: 16 residues. Written as DNA, the CDR3 is TGTGCCAGCAGTTACCGGGGAGTAGTACGGAACACTGAAGCTTTCTTT. Protein product: CASSYRGVVRNTEAFF.

This clone was seen only once. This chain uses TRBV10-1 with TRBJ1-1; 7 bases align to TRBD1. The CDR3 is made up of 13 amino acids. The germline V gene has CDR1 WNHNN and CDR2 SYGVQD (reference sequence). V trimming: 5 bases; J trimming: 1 base; junction bases outside the gene matches: 1. CDR3: CASSRDRNTEAFF. The CDR3 region has the DNA TGCGCCAGCAGTAGGGACAGGAACACTGAAGCTTTCTTT.

This clone was observed a single time. This CDR3 is also generated by other DNA sequences in the sample. The rearrangement joins TRBV19 to TRBJ2-5, with D tentatively TRBD1 (5 bases). Germline V gene data show CDR1 as LNHDA and CDR2 as SQIVND (reference sequence). Between the trimmed V and J ends, which lost 4 bases and 5 bases, there was a span of 8 bases. The CDR3 is made up of 12 amino acids. DNA for the CDR3: TGTGCCAGTAGTAGGCAGGGTGAGACCCAGTACTTC. This codes for CASSRQGETQYF.

V and J are TRBV27 and TRBJ1-1, with TRBD1 matching 12 bases. Germline V CDR1 and CDR2: MNHEY, SMNVEV (reference sequence). The CDR3 consists of 15 residues. V trimming: 3 bases; J trimming: 5 bases; junction bases outside the gene matches: 4. This chain's CDR3 is CASSLGTGGRTEAFF. The CDR3 bases are TGTGCCAGCAGTTTGGGGACAGGGGGCCGAACTGAAGCTTTCTTT.

The J gene is TRBJ1-2, the V gene TRBV6-2 or TRBV6-3, with a weak D call TRBD1 (6 bases). Trimming removed 6 bases at V and 2 bases at J, with 10 bases between. Germline V lookup: CDR1 MNHEY, CDR2 SVGEGT. The CDR3 extends over 13 amino acids. CDR3 amino acids: CASSPQGNYGYTF. CDR3 sequence (DNA): TGTGCCAGCAGCCCACAGGGAAACTATGGCTACACCTTC.

This chain connects TRBV11-2 to TRBJ1-2; possible D gene TRBD1, 5 bases. Trimming took off 5 bases at V and 4 bases at J, with 14 bases between the two ends. The CDR3 runs to 14 residues. Germline loops: CDR1 SGHAT, CDR2 FQNNGV. In nucleotides, the CDR3 is TGTGCCAGCAGCCCGTCAGGGAGGGGCTATGGCTACACCTTC. Translating it yields CASSPSGRGYGYTF.

This chain uses TRBV11-2 with TRBJ2-3; 10 positions agree with TRBD2. J was trimmed by 6 bases and V by 3 bases; bases with no gene match: 6. The CDR3 runs 15 residues. CDR1 and CDR2 from the germline V gene are SGHAT and FQNNGV. CDR3 sequence (DNA): TGTGCCAGCAGCTTGGAGCGGGGGGGCTTGGATACGCAGTATTTT. Translation gives CASSLERGGLDTQYF.

There are a few counts of this clone. The J gene is TRBJ1-5, the V gene TRBV6-2 or TRBV6-3; unclear D gene. This CDR3 has 14 residues. Trimming cost V 2 bases and J 4 bases, with 9 bases left between them. Germline V gene lookup returns CDR1 MNHEY and CDR2 SVGEGT. The DNA of the CDR3 is TGTGCCAGCAGTTACGTTCCGGGGAATCAGCCCCAGCATTTT. Amino acid sequence: CASSYVPGNQPQHF.

This rearrangement joins TRBV7-3 to TRBJ1-1, with a weak D call TRBD1 (5 bases). The CDR3 has 15 amino acids. V shed 2 bases and J shed 4 bases, with 14 bases lying between them. Looked up from germline, CDR1 is SGHTA and CDR2 is FQGTGA. This CDR3 reads CASSLWAREGTEAFF. The CDR3 region has the DNA TGTGCCAGCAGCTTATGGGCCAGGGAGGGCACTGAAGCTTTCTTT.

V usage is TRBV5-6 and J usage is TRBJ1-3; D call uncertain. The germline CDR1 and CDR2 sequences are SGHDT and YYEEEE. This CDR3 has 17 residues. The V and J ends lost 0 bases and 0 bases respectively, with 13 bases between them. The CDR3 coding sequence is TGTGCCAGCAGCTTGGGTGGAGGTTTCTTCTCTGGAAACACCATATATTTT. Translated, it gives CASSLGGGFFSGNTIYF.

V and J are TRBV7-6 and TRBJ2-5; 10 bases align to TRBD2. J was trimmed by 0 bases and V by 6 bases; bases with no gene match: 10. The CDR3 covers 17 residues. Germline V gene sequence: CDR1 SGHVS, CDR2 FNYEAQ. For the CDR3, the DNA is TGTGCCAGCAGGGGTGGGAAGACTAGCGGGTACCAAGAGACCCAGTACTTC. This encodes CASRGGKTSGYQETQYF.

CDR3 sequence (DNA): TGTGCCAGCAGCCCACACACAGATACGCAGTATTTT. Amino acid sequence: CASSPHTDTQYF. The rearrangement joins TRBV27 to TRBJ2-3; D gene unclear. Trimming took 6 bases from V and 2 from J, leaving 6 bases between them. CDR1 and CDR2 from the germline V gene are MNHEY and SMNVEV (reference sequence). This CDR3 is 12 amino acids long.

The chain carries TRBV7-2 and TRBJ2-5; D ambiguous. The V and J ends lost 5 bases and 5 bases respectively, with 12 bases between them. CDR3 length: 13 amino acids. Looked up from germline, CDR1 is SGHTA and CDR2 is FQGNSA. Here the CDR3 reads CASSIDRRETQYF. The CDR3, as DNA: TGTGCCAGCAGCATAGATAGGCGGGAGACCCAGTACTTC.

This clone appeared a few times. The rearrangement links TRBV28 to TRBJ2-2, with 7 positions matching TRBD1. This CDR3 spans 17 amino acids. Trimming at V came to 2 bases and at J to 0 bases, leaving 6 bases not matched to a gene. Germline V gene lookup returns CDR1 MDHEN and CDR2 SYDVKM. Here the CDR3 reads CASSLPQGQPNTGELFF. The CDR3 DNA reads as TGTGCCAGCAGTTTACCTCAGGGACAGCCGAACACCGGGGAGCTGTTTTTT.

This clone was picked up one time. This rearrangement joins TRBV7-9 to TRBJ1-2; tentatively, D is TRBD1 (5 bases). Germline CDR1 and CDR2: SEHNR and FQNEAQ (reference sequence). V was trimmed by 5 bases and J by 14 bases, leaving 18 bases between them. This CDR3 has 12 amino acids. CDR3 sequence reads: CASSLAQGQETF. In nucleotides, the CDR3 is TGTGCCAGCAGCCTTGCTCAGGGCCAGGAAACCTTC.

This clone was recorded only once. V is TRBV28 and J is TRBJ1-2; D is uncertain. V shed 7 bases and J shed 6 bases, with 21 bases lying between them. The CDR3 is made up of 15 amino acids. CDR1 MDHEN and CDR2 SYDVKM come from the germline V gene. The CDR3 DNA sequence: TGTGCCAGCACCGATCCCGCGGAGGCAGCTCATGGCTACACCTTC. Protein: CASTDPAEAAHGYTF.